These 22 T cell receptor beta chains were all obtained from the same sample, sequenced in a study of T cell responses to AZD1222 COVID-19 vaccine. Sequencing used immunoSEQ multiplex PCR; TCRdb keeps in-frame clones, though not all of them. The profile shows about 190,000 clones, approximately 94% of them singletons. The sequencing here drew on peripheral blood, taken on day 0 of AZD1222 vaccination. Every receptor here comes from an adult in good health.

The chain employs TRBV7-9 and TRBJ1-5, with 8 nucleotides matching TRBD1. Unmatched junction bases numbered 4, after V lost 4 bases and J lost 5 bases. This CDR3 has 14 amino acids. Germline loops: CDR1 SEHNR, CDR2 FQNEAQ (reference sequence). The CDR3 region is CASSSQGADQPQHF. The CDR3 bases are TGTGCCAGCAGCTCCCAGGGGGCCGATCAGCCCCAGCATTTT.

This rearrangement joins TRBV29-1 to TRBJ1-5; D is unclear. The CDR3 runs to 15 residues. Germline values: CDR1 SQVTM, CDR2 ANQGSEA. Trimming took off 6 bases at V and 0 bases at J, with 15 bases between the two ends. The chain's CDR3 is CSVTDGPYSNQPQHF. In DNA form, the CDR3 reads TGCAGCGTCACGGACGGTCCGTATAGCAATCAGCCCCAGCATTTT.

This chain connects TRBV28 to TRBJ2-7; 9 bases are a match to TRBD2. Germline V gene data show CDR1 as MDHEN and CDR2 as SYDVKM. This CDR3 spans 12 amino acids. V trimming: 6 bases; J trimming: 6 bases; junction bases outside the gene matches: 3. The CDR3 reads CASSGRGGEQYF. The CDR3 DNA sequence: TGTGCCAGCAGCGGGCGGGGGGGCGAGCAGTACTTC.

The J gene is TRBJ1-6, the V gene TRBV5-1, with 8 positions matching TRBD1. The V segment lost 4 bases and the J segment 14 bases; nucleotides outside the gene matches: 14. The germline gives CDR1 SGHRS, CDR2 YFSETQ. This CDR3 contains 15 residues. For the CDR3, the DNA is TGCGCCAGCAGCCCTCCCCCGGGGACAGGATCAACCCTCCACTTT. Protein sequence: CASSPPPGTGSTLHF.

The chain joins TRBV10-3 to TRBJ1-2; 10 bases agree with TRBD1. Germline V CDR1 and CDR2: ENHRY, SYGVKD. The CDR3 loop spans 14 amino acids. V was pared by 0 bases and J by 10 bases, with 5 bases of the junction left unmatched. The CDR3 DNA reads TGTGCCATCAGTGAGTCTGAGACAGGGGGCGCCTACACCTTC. Protein product: CAISESETGGAYTF.

This clone was seen once. The chain employs TRBV28 and TRBJ1-5; TRBD1 might be the D (5 bases). The germline CDR1 and CDR2 sequences are MDHEN and SYDVKM. V lost 8 bases and J lost 9, with 17 bases in between. CDR3 size: 13 residues. CDR3 protein: CASGHQGILPQHF. The CDR3 region has the DNA TGTGCCAGCGGCCACCAGGGTATTCTGCCCCAGCATTTT.

The rearrangement links TRBV2 to TRBJ1-6; no definite D call. The germline gives CDR1 SNHLY, CDR2 FYNNEI. The V end was cut by 3 bases, the J end by 7 bases, with 16 bases between. This CDR3 region has 16 residues. The CDR3 spells CASSEFGSSPNSPLHF. The CDR3 region has the DNA TGTGCCAGCAGTGAGTTCGGCAGTTCCCCCAATTCACCCCTCCACTTT.

The rearrangement links TRBV9 to TRBJ2-2; D tentatively reads TRBD1 or TRBD2 (5 bases each). The germline V gene has CDR1 SGDLS and CDR2 YYNGEE. V was cut by 0 bases and J by 6 bases, with 18 bases left in between. The CDR3 runs 17 residues. CDR3 amino acids: CASSVGYPGTASGELFF. The CDR3 coding sequence is TGTGCCAGCAGCGTAGGTTACCCCGGGACGGCCTCCGGGGAGCTGTTTTTT.

J is TRBJ2-3 and V is TRBV18; 8 bases are shared with TRBD2. The CDR3 length is 19 residues. The V and J ends lost 1 base and 4 bases, in that order; junction bases with no gene match: 16. Germline assignment: CDR1 KGHSH and CDR2 LQKENI. CDR3 residues: CASSPLDQGTGGLADTQYF. CDR3 nucleotides: TGTGCCAGCTCACCACTCGACCAAGGGACGGGAGGGCTCGCAGATACGCAGTATTTT.

The chain recombines TRBV11-2 with TRBJ2-7, with 8 bases identical to TRBD1. The germline gives CDR1 SGHAT, CDR2 FQNNGV. The CDR3 has 13 residues. The ends lost 5 bases at V and 6 bases at J; junction bases unmatched: 6. This CDR3 is CASSPGQGREQYF. CDR3 bases: TGTGCCAGCAGCCCCGGACAGGGTCGCGAGCAGTACTTC.

The V gene is TRBV20-1, the J gene TRBJ2-3; D is uncertain. V was pared by 3 bases and J by 2 bases, with 6 bases between. This CDR3 contains 12 residues. Per the germline V gene, CDR1 is DFQATT and CDR2 is SNEGSKA (reference sequence). The CDR3 coding sequence is TGCAGTGCTAGTGGAAACACAGATACGCAGTATTTT. This sequence encodes CSASGNTDTQYF.

This clone was seen just once. V gene TRBV10-3 combines with J gene TRBJ2-7, with 9 nucleotides matching TRBD2. CDR1 and CDR2 (germline): ENHRY, SYGVKD. This CDR3 contains 17 residues. V lost 6 bases and J lost 3; bases outside the gene matches: 15. CDR3 in amino acids: CAIRGRGREGPDYEQYF. The DNA of the CDR3 is TGTGCCATCAGGGGAAGGGGGCGGGAGGGCCCGGACTACGAGCAGTACTTC.

The J gene is TRBJ2-7, the V gene TRBV2, with D possibly being TRBD2 (6 bases). The CDR3 has 14 residues. Germline values: CDR1 SNHLY, CDR2 FYNNEI. V was shortened by 7 bases and J by 4 bases, with 17 bases between the two germline ends. The CDR3 region has the DNA TGTGCCAGCATAAGGTGGGAGGTACCTTACGAGCAGTACTTC. Translation: CASIRWEVPYEQYF.

The V and J genes are TRBV5-1 and TRBJ2-7, with 8 bases that match TRBD2. CDR1 SGHRS and CDR2 YFSETQ come from the germline V gene. There are 14 residues in the CDR3. J lost 4 bases, V lost 5 bases, and 8 bases had no gene match. The DNA for the CDR3 is TGCGCCAGCAGTTCCGGATCGGGGGGGTACGAGCAGTACTTC. Its translation is CASSSGSGGYEQYF.

V is TRBV5-5 and J is TRBJ1-1; 8 bases are a match to TRBD1. J was trimmed by 5 bases and V by 4 bases; bases with no gene match: 10. The CDR3 consists of 15 residues. Looked up from germline, CDR1 is SGHKS and CDR2 is YYEKEE (reference sequence). This CDR3 is CASSPGQGAWTEAFF. CDR3 in DNA: TGTGCCAGCAGCCCTGGCCAGGGGGCCTGGACTGAAGCTTTCTTT.

The chain joins TRBV9 to TRBJ2-2, with 7 positions matching TRBD2. The CDR3 runs 17 residues. CDR1 is SGDLS and CDR2 is YYNGEE in the germline V gene. J was trimmed by 6 bases and V by 4 bases; bases with no gene match: 15. CDR3 region: CASSKMGRGRGSGELFF. CDR3 sequence (DNA): TGTGCCAGCAGCAAAATGGGTCGCGGGAGAGGGTCCGGGGAGCTGTTTTTT.

V and J are TRBV7-9 and TRBJ2-3, with 14 bases fitting TRBD2. The CDR3 spans 19 residues. Per the germline V gene, CDR1 is SEHNR and CDR2 is FQNEAQ (reference sequence). Unmatched junction bases numbered 13, after V lost 1 base and J lost 7 bases. The CDR3 protein is CASSLGALTGLAGVNTQYF. CDR3 nucleotides: TGTGCCAGCAGCTTAGGTGCACTAACGGGACTAGCGGGAGTAAATACGCAGTATTTT.

The CDR3: CASSEIWADTQYF. Written as DNA, the CDR3 is TGTGCCAGCAGTGAAATATGGGCTGATACGCAGTATTTT. This chain uses TRBV6-1 with TRBJ2-3, with D hard to call. CDR3 length equals 13 residues. Germline V gene lookup returns CDR1 MNHNS and CDR2 SASEGT. Trimming took 2 bases from V and 6 from J, leaving 9 bases between them.

The chain joins TRBV30 to TRBJ1-1; D gene uncertain. V was cut by 1 base and J by 0 bases, with 15 bases left in between. The CDR3 is 16 residues long. CDR1 and CDR2 (germline): GTSNPN, SVGIG (reference sequence). Here the CDR3 reads CAWSGPLGRLNTEAFF. CDR3 DNA: TGTGCCTGGAGTGGCCCCTTAGGACGGCTGAACACTGAAGCTTTCTTT.

The rearrangement joins TRBV11-3 to TRBJ1-2; possible D gene TRBD1, 6 bases. This CDR3 is 18 amino acids long. The germline gives CDR1 SGHNT, CDR2 YENEEA. Trimming took 5 bases from V and 8 from J, leaving 30 bases between them. The CDR3 spells CASSHNTGVGGPLWGYTF. The CDR3, as DNA: TGTGCCAGCAGCCATAACACGGGGGTTGGGGGCCCTCTTTGGGGCTACACCTTC.

The V gene is TRBV6-4, the J gene TRBJ1-3; 10 positions match TRBD1. Germline V gene lookup returns CDR1 MRHNA and CDR2 SNTAGT. Trimming removed 2 bases from V and 6 bases from J; junction bases left unmatched: 4. The CDR3 extends over 15 amino acids. CDR3 region: CASSDPRQGANTIYF. The CDR3, as DNA: TGTGCCAGCAGTGACCCGCGACAGGGGGCAAACACCATATATTTT.

This chain uses TRBV9 with TRBJ2-2; 7 nucleotides line up with TRBD1. V trimming: 0 bases; J trimming: 0 bases; junction bases outside the gene matches: 5. Germline V gene lookup returns CDR1 SGDLS and CDR2 YYNGEE. The CDR3 length is 17 residues. Here the CDR3 reads CASSVGYRGPNTGELFF. Written as DNA, the CDR3 is TGTGCCAGCAGCGTAGGATACAGGGGCCCGAACACCGGGGAGCTGTTTTTT.